The 7 T cell receptor beta chains below all came from one sample that was sequenced in a study of cytomegalovirus exposure and HLA in healthy donors. Primers for the PCR totalled 60 Vbeta and 13 Jbeta. Some clones are missing from TCRdb's copy, which holds only in-frame ones; the method was immunoSEQ multiplex PCR. The table shows over 120,000 clones, with about two thirds occurring only once. The sequenced sample was PBMCs. The receptors shown here come from a woman aged 55-69 years in good health and CMV-seropositive.

V usage is TRBV7-7 and J usage is TRBJ2-7; 7 bases match TRBD1. Germline trimming cut 5 bases from V and 2 bases from J; bases unmatched to any gene: 6. Germline V gene sequence: CDR1 SSHAT, CDR2 FNYEAQ (reference sequence). The CDR3 is made up of 14 amino acids. The CDR3 spells CASSPWGQTYEQYF. In DNA form, the CDR3 reads TGTGCCAGCAGCCCCTGGGGACAGACCTACGAGCAGTACTTC.

The chain combines TRBV2 with TRBJ1-1; no clear D. The CDR3 length is 15 residues. V lost 2 bases and J lost 0, with 10 bases in between. From germline, CDR1 is SNHLY and CDR2 FYNNEI. The CDR3 loop is CASSENNIMNTEAFF. CDR3 sequence (DNA): TGTGCCAGCAGTGAAAATAACATCATGAACACTGAAGCTTTCTTT. The full variable domain, completed using reference TRBV2 and TRBJ1-1, is EPEVTQTPSHQVTQMGQEVILRCVPISNHLYFYWYRQILGQKVEFLVSFYNNEISEKSEIFDDQFSVERPDGSNFTLKIRSTKLEDSAMYFCASSENNIMNTEAFFGQGTRLTVV.

Here the CDR3 reads CSAAQDEKLFF. For the CDR3, the DNA is TGCAGTGCTGCACAGGATGAAAAACTGTTTTTT. This chain links TRBV20-1 with TRBJ1-4; weak D call: TRBD1 (5 bases). V lost 5 bases to trimming and J lost 6 bases, with 7 bases between them. CDR3 length: 11 amino acids. Per germline, CDR1 DFQATT and CDR2 SNEGSKA (reference sequence).

There are a few counts of this clone. The chain couples TRBV7-9 to TRBJ1-1, with D possibly being TRBD1 (5 bases). The CDR3 consists of 11 residues. CDR1 is SEHNR, CDR2 FQNEAQ, per germline (reference sequence). V lost 6 bases, J lost 5 bases, and 7 bases lay in between. The CDR3 here is CASRGGTEAFF. CDR3 sequence (DNA): TGTGCCAGCAGGGGGGGAACTGAAGCTTTCTTT.

J is TRBJ1-1 and V is TRBV27; D gene uncertain. The germline V gene has CDR1 MNHEY and CDR2 SMNVEV (reference sequence). This CDR3 spans 13 amino acids. Deletions cut 6 bases from V and 4 bases from J, with 12 bases between. Here the CDR3 DNA reads TGTGCCAGCAGCCACATGCCTCTCACTGAAGCTTTCTTT. Translation gives CASSHMPLTEAFF.

This rearrangement joins TRBV19 to TRBJ1-3; D is uncertain. The CDR3 runs to 12 residues. Germline values: CDR1 LNHDA, CDR2 SQIVND (reference sequence). Trimming pared 6 bases from V and 1 base from J, leaving 4 bases between. In DNA, the CDR3 is TGTGCCAGTAGCCGTTCTGGAAACACCATATATTTT. Amino acid sequence: CASSRSGNTIYF.

V is TRBV30 and J is TRBJ1-1; 7 bases agree with TRBD1. V lost 0 bases to trimming and J lost 2 bases; unmatched junction nucleotides: 3. This CDR3 is 14 amino acids long. Germline V gene sequence: CDR1 GTSNPN, CDR2 SVGIG (reference sequence). This chain's CDR3 is CAWSVKGANTEAFF. The CDR3 nucleotides are TGTGCCTGGAGTGTTAAGGGGGCAAACACTGAAGCTTTCTTT.